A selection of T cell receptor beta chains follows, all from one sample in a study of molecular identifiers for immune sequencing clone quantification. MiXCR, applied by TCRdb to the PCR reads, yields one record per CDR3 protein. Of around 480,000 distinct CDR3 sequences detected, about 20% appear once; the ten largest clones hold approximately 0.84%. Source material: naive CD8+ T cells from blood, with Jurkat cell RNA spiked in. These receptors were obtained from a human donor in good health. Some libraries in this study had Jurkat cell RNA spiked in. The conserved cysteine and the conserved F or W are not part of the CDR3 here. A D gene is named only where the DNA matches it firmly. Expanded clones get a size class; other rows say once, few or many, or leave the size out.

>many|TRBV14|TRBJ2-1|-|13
ASSQGFSSYNEQF
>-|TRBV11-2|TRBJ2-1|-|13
ASSLTRDLRNEQF
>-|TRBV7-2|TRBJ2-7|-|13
ASSLDLNRDYEQY
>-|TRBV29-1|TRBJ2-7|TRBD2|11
SGRLAGAYERY
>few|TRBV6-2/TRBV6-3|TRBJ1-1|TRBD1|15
ASSDGQGMVMNTEAF
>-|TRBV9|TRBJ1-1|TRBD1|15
ASSAHRDRAFNTEAF
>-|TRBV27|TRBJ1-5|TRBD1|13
ASRSTQGGNQPQH
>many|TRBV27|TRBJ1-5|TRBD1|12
ATGGQGGNQPQH
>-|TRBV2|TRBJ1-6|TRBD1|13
ASRDRDRDYSPLH
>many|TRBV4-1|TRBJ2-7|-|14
ASSQGLSSSSYEQY
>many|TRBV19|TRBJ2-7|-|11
ASSAGPSYEQY
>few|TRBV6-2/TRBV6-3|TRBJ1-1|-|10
ASSFPEAEAF
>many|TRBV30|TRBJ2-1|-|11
AWGAQTPDEQF
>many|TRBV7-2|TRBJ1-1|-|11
ASTPQVDTEAF
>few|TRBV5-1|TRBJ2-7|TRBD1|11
ASSPTGPLEQY
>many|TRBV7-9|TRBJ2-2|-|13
ASSPLLLATGELF
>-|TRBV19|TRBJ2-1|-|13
ASSLGTRGLNEQF
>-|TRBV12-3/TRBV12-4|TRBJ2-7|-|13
ASSPLGILSYEQY
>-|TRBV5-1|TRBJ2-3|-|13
ASSKPLAAGDTQY
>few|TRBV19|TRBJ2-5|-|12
ALNSWRPQETQY
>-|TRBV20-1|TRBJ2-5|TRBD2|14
SARGGTSGDQETQY
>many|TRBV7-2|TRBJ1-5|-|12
ASSFSPMDQPQH
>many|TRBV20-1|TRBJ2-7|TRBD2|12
SANSEREIGEQY
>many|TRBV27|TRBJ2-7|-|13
ASSIIRGFGTEQY
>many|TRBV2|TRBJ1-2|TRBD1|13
ASSEGQGANYGYT
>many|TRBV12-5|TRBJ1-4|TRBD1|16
ASGLVLRDRATNEKLF
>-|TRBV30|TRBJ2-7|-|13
ARSGRQGVLDEQY
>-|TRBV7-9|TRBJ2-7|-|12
ASSTGVRIYEQY
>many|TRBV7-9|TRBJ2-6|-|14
ASSSNQGLGANVLT
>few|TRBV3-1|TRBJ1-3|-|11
ASMDSSGNTIY
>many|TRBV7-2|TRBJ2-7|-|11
ASSYWGEGEQY
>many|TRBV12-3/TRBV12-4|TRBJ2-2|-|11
ASSLFGTGELF
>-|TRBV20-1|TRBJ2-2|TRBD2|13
SAAPLAGNTGELF
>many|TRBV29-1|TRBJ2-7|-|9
SVTTKDGEG
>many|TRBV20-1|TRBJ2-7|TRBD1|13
SAYLPGQGAYEQY
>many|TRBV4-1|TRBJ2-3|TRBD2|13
ASSPRTSGRDTQY
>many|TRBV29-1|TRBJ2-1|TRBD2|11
STGLAGNNEQF
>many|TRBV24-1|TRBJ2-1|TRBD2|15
ATSDPGGLADYNEQF
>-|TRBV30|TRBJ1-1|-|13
AWSDPGHTNTEAF
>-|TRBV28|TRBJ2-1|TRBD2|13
ACRQLAGAYNEQF
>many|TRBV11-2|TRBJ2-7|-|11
ASRPDGVGEQY
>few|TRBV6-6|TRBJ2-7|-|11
ASSYSMGYEQY
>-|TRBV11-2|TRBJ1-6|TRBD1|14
ASSLAGTVGNSPLH
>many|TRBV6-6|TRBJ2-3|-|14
ASSYPEAGITDTQY
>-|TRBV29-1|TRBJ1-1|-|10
SVVEGNTEAF
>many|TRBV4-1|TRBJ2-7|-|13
ASSQQGSTSYEQY
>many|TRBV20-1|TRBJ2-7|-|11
SARALNEGSEY
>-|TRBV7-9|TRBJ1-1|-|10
ASSGRGGEAF
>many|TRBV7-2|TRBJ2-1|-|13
ASADTGISYNEQF